The 6 T cell receptor beta chains listed next were all sequenced from one sample in a study of blood T cell repertoires in COVID-19. Repertoires were generated with immunoSEQ multiplex PCR, while TCRdb's copy carries only in-frame clones and drops some. The sample carries 150,000 to 200,000 clones, less than 90% recorded once. The sample taken for sequencing was peripheral blood. These receptors were collected from a man aged 60-69 years with acute or convalescent COVID-19.

The V call is TRBV10-3, the J call TRBJ1-5, with 7 positions matching TRBD1. The V and J ends lost 2 bases and 8 bases, in that order; junction bases with no gene match: 6. CDR3 length equals 14 residues. Germline CDR1 and CDR2: ENHRY and SYGVKD. The CDR3 reads CAISEGQVVEPQHF. The DNA for the CDR3 is TGTGCCATCAGTGAGGGACAGGTCGTGGAGCCCCAGCATTTT.

This clone was observed a single time. The gene calls are TRBV14 and TRBJ2-1, with 8 nucleotides matching TRBD2. The CDR3 has 17 residues. Trimming cost V 0 bases and J 4 bases; bases outside gene matches: 8. Germline V gene sequence: CDR1 SGHDN, CDR2 FVKESK. This CDR3 reads CASSQERGGGRYNEQFF. CDR3 DNA sequence: TGTGCCAGCAGCCAAGAACGCGGCGGGGGGCGATACAATGAGCAGTTCTTC.

J is TRBJ2-1 and V is TRBV10-3, with D tentatively TRBD2 (6 bases). CDR3 size: 13 residues. Germline CDR1 and CDR2: ENHRY and SYGVKD. The V end lost 6 bases, the J end lost 9 bases, and 15 bases lay between the germline ends. The CDR3 is CAIRTPTGAEQFF. The CDR3 DNA sequence: TGTGCCATCAGAACCCCTACGGGAGCTGAGCAGTTCTTC.

J is TRBJ2-5 and V is TRBV5-1, with D possibly TRBD2 on 6 matching bases. Germline V lookup: CDR1 SGHRS, CDR2 YFSETQ. Trimming took 0 bases from V and 5 from J, leaving 8 bases between them. The CDR3 is 13 residues long. The DNA of the CDR3 is TGCGCCAGCAGCTTGGGCGGGGTGGAGACCCAGTACTTC. This translates into CASSLGGVETQYF.

The CDR3 DNA reads as TGTGCCAGCTCACAAGACACGAGTGGCTACACCTTC. It specifies CASSQDTSGYTF. This chain links TRBV18 with TRBJ1-2; D is unclear. The CDR3 has 12 residues. CDR1 and CDR2 (germline): KGHSH, LQKENI. V was shortened by 4 bases and J by 7 bases, with 10 bases between the two germline ends.

This clone was seen only once. The V and J genes are TRBV9 and TRBJ2-5; TRBD1 might be the D (6 bases). V was pared by 0 bases and J by 5 bases, with 14 bases between. Germline V gene sequence: CDR1 SGDLS, CDR2 YYNGEE. This CDR3 has 15 residues. The DNA for the CDR3 is TGTGCCAGCAGCGTAGGTAGACAGGTTGGGGAGACCCAGTACTTC. This sequence encodes CASSVGRQVGETQYF.